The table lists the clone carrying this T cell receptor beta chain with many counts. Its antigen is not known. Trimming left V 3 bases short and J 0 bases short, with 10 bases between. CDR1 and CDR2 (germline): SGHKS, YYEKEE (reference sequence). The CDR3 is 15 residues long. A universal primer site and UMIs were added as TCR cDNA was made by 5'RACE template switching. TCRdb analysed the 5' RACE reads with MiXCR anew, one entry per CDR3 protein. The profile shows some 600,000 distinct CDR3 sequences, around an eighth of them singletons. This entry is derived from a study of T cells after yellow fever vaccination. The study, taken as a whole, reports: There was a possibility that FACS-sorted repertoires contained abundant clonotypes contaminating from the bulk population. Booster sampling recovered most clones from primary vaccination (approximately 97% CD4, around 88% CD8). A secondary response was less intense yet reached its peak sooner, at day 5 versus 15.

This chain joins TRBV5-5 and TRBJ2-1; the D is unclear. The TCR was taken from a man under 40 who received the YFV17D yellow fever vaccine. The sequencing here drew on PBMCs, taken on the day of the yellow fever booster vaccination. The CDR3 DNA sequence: TGTGCCAGCAGCTCCGATTTGAGCTCCTACAATGAGCAGTTCTTC. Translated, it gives CASSSDLSSYNEQFF.